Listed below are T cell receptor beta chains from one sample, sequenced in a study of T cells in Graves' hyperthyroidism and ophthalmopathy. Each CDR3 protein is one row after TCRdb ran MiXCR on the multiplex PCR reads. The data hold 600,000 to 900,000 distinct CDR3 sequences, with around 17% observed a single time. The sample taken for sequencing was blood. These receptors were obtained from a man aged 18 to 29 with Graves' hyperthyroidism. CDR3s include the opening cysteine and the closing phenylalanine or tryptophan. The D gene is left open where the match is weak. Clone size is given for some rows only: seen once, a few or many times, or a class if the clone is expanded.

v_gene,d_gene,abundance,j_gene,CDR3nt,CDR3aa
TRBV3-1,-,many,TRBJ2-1,TGTGCCAGCGGGCGGGAAGGTTTTGAGCAGTTCTTC,CASGREGFEQFF
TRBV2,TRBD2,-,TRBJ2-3,TGTGCCAGCAGTGAAACAGGACTAGCGGGAGGGAGAGATACGCAGTATTTT,CASSETGLAGGRDTQYF
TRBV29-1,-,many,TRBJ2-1,TGCAGCGCCACCGGGACGGCCTCCTACAATGAGCAGTTCTTC,CSATGTASYNEQFF
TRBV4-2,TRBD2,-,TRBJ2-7,TGTGCCAGCAGCCAAGCGACTAGCGGGATTTACGAGCAGTACTTC,CASSQATSGIYEQYF
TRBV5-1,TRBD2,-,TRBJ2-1,TGCGCCAGCAGCCAGAGCGGGAGAAGGTTCTTC,CASSQSGRRFF
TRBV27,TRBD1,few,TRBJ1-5,TGTGCCAGCAGTTCGGACAGGGCTGGTCGAGCCAATCAGCCCCAGCATTTT,CASSSDRAGRANQPQHF
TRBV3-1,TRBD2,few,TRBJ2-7,TGTGCCAGCATGTGGCTAGCGGGAGAGGGCGAGCAGTACTTC,CASMWLAGEGEQYF
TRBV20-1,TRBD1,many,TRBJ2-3,TGCAGTGCTAGAGACAGGGGGCGGGGTACGCAGTATTTT,CSARDRGRGTQYF
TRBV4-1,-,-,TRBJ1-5,TGCGCCAGCAGCCAAGCCGACGGGGGGCAGCCCCAGCATTTT,CASSQADGGQPQHF
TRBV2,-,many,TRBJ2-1,TGTGCCAGCAGTGTCCACGGAAACAATGAGCAGTTCTTC,CASSVHGNNEQFF
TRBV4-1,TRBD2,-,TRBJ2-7,TGCGCCAGCAGCCCCACCCTAAGCGGGAGAGGCTACGAGCAGTACTTC,CASSPTLSGRGYEQYF
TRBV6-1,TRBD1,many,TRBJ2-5,TGTGCCAGCAGTTCCTACTCTCAGGGGGCCCAAGAGACCCAGTACTTC,CASSSYSQGAQETQYF
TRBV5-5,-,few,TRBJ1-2,TGTGCCAGCAGATACGACAGGAACAATGGCTACACCTTC,CASRYDRNNGYTF
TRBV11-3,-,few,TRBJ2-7,TGTGCCAGCAGCGCGGGTTTTTCCTACGAGCAGTACTTC,CASSAGFSYEQYF
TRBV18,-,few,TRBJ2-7,TGTGCCAGCTCACCATCGGACACACTCTCGGAGCAGTACTTC,CASSPSDTLSEQYF
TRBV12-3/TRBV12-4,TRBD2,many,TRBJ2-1,TGTGCCAGCAGTTTGTTTCTAGCGGGATTCGCCAATGAGCAGTTCTTC,CASSLFLAGFANEQFF
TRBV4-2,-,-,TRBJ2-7,TGTGCCAGCAGCCAAGATCTAGGGAGCCCCTACGAGCAGTACTTC,CASSQDLGSPYEQYF
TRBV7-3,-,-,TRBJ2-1,TGTGCCAGCAGCCCCTCCGGCGTTAACAATGAGCAGTTCTTC,CASSPSGVNNEQFF
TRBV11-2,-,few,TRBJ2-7,TGTGCCAGCAGCCGTCCCCGGGGACCCTTCGAGCAGTACTTC,CASSRPRGPFEQYF
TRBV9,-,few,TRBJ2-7,TGTGCCAGCAGCGTAGCGAGTAGCGCTTCCTACGAGCAGTACTTC,CASSVASSASYEQYF
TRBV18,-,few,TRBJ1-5,TGTGCCAGCTCACCACGGTCCGCTAATCAGCCCCAGCATTTT,CASSPRSANQPQHF
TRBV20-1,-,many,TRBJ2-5,TGCAGTGCTAGAGATCCAGGTCGGGAGACCCAGTACTTC,CSARDPGRETQYF
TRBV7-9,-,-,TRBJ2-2,TGTGCCAGCAGCTTCGGTCTCCGGGCGAACACCGGGGAGCTGTTTTTT,CASSFGLRANTGELFF
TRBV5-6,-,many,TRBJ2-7,TGTGCCAGCCGCCCCGGCGGGCAAACCTACGAGCAGTACTTC,CASRPGGQTYEQYF
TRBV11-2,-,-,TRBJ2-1,TGTGCCAGCAGCCCCCTTAGGACAGTATACAATGAGCAGTTCTTC,CASSPLRTVYNEQFF
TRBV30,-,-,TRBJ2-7,TGTGCCTGGGGGGGGGGGCAGATCTACGAGCAGTACTTC,CAWGGGQIYEQYF
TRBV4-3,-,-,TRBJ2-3,TGCGCCAGCAGCCAGAGGTCCGGACTGTTCACAGATACGCAGTATTTT,CASSQRSGLFTDTQYF
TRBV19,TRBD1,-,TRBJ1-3,TGTGCTAGCACCCCCCAGGCCAGGGGGCTTGGAAACACCATATATTTT,CASTPQARGLGNTIYF
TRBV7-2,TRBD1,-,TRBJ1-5,TGTGCCAGCAGCTTAGTCCCCGACAGGGGGAATCAGCCCCAGCATTTT,CASSLVPDRGNQPQHF
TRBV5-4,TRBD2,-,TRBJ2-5,TGTGCCAGCAGGACAACGGGAGGTGGGGAGACCCAGTACTTC,CASRTTGGGETQYF
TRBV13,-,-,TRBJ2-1,TGTGCCAGCAGCTTCGGCCGGGTAAATGAGCAGTTCTTC,CASSFGRVNEQFF
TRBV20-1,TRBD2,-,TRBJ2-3,TGCAGTGCTAGGGGACTAGCGGATCGAGATACGCAGTATTTT,CSARGLADRDTQYF
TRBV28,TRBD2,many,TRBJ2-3,TGTGCCAGCAGTTTATTACTCGGGACTAGCGGGAGCACAGATACGCAGTATTTT,CASSLLLGTSGSTDTQYF
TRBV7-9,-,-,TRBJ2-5,TGTGCCAGCAGCTTAGAGGGCAGGGTGGAGACCCAGTACTTC,CASSLEGRVETQYF
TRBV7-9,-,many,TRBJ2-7,TGTGCCAGCAGCTTAGCCAGCCAGGCTTACGAGCAGTACTTC,CASSLASQAYEQYF
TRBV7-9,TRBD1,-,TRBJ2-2,TGTGCCAGCAGATTCGGGACAGCGAACACCGGGGAGCTGTTTTTT,CASRFGTANTGELFF
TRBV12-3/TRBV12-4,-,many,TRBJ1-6,TGTGCCAGCAGTGCCGGGCTCCTGAGCTCCTATAATTCACCCCTCCACTTT,CASSAGLLSSYNSPLHF
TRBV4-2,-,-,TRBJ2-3,TGTGCCAGCAGCCAAGGACGTAGGGCAACGGCAGATACGCAGTATTTT,CASSQGRRATADTQYF
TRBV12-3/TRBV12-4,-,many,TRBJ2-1,TGTGCCAGCAGGCCCTCCTCGTTGAGGGAGCAGTTCTTC,CASRPSSLREQFF
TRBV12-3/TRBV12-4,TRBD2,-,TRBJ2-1,TGTGCCAGCAGGCGAAAAGCGGGAGCATCGTACAATGAGCAGTTCTTC,CASRRKAGASYNEQFF
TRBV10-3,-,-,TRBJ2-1,TGTGCCATCAGCAGAGAGGGCTACAATGAGCAGTTCTTC,CAISREGYNEQFF
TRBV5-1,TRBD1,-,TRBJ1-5,TGCGCCAGCAGCGAAATCCCGACAGGGGGGTTTCAGCCCCAGCATTTT,CASSEIPTGGFQPQHF
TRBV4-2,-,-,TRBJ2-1,TGTGCCAGCATGGAGGGAACGCCATCCTACAATGAGCAGTTCTTC,CASMEGTPSYNEQFF
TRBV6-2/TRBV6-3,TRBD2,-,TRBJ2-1,TGTGCCAGCAGTTTGAATCTGGGGACTAGCGGGAGGGTAACAAATGAGCAGTTCTTC,CASSLNLGTSGRVTNEQFF
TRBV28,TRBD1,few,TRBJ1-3,TGTGCCAGCAGTTTGGGGGGACAGGGCAACGGAAACACCATATATTTT,CASSLGGQGNGNTIYF
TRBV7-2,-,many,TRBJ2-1,TGTGCCAGCAGCTTAGGGCCCCCGGGTCGCGATGAGCAGTTCTTC,CASSLGPPGRDEQFF
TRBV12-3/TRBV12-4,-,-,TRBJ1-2,TGTGCCAGCAGTTTTCAGCGTAAGGGCTACACCTTC,CASSFQRKGYTF
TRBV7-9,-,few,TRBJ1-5,TGTGCCAGCAGCGCCGACAGAGGTCAGCCCCAGCATTTT,CASSADRGQPQHF
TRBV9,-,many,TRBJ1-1,TGTGCCAGCAGCGTAGGGCAGGGCTTCCCTGAAGCTTTCTTT,CASSVGQGFPEAFF
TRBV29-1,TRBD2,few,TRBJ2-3,TGCAGCGCTTCCGGGACTAGCGGGAGGCCCGCCACGGTGGATACGCAGTATTTT,CSASGTSGRPATVDTQYF
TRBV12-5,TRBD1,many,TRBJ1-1,TGTGCTAGTGGGGGGGACAGGTCTAACACTGAAGCTTTCTTT,CASGGDRSNTEAFF
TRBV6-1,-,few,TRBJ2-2,TGTGCCAGCAGTTATTCTGGCGGTCCTCCGAACACCGGGGAGCTGTTTTTT,CASSYSGGPPNTGELFF
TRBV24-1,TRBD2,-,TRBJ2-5,TGTGCCACCAGTGACTCGAGAGCGGGAGGGCCCGAGGAGACCCAGTACTTC,CATSDSRAGGPEETQYF
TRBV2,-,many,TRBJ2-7,TGTGCCAGCAGCCCCACCTGGGTCGAGCAGTACTTC,CASSPTWVEQYF
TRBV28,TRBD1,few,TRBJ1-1,TGTGCCGACCGTTGGACAGGTAACACTGAAGCTTTCTTT,CADRWTGNTEAFF
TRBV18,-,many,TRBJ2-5,TGTGCCAGCTCACCACAAGCAGGGAAAGAGACCCAGTACTTC,CASSPQAGKETQYF